This T cell receptor (beta chain) comes out of a study of shared clonotypes between healthy human individuals (dated by TCRdb to 2020 to 2022). Study-level background: Three men and two women, aged 18 to 49 years, made up the cohort. For each donor, three plates each were used for CD4 naive and CD4 memory, two plates were used for CD8 naive, and one plate was used for CD8 memory. To estimate repertoire size and how much clonotypes are shared between individuals, the study performed deep sequencing of blood TCR repertoires from a handful of healthy adults. To increase sequencing depth and limit assay-specific biases, different laboratories used diverse techniques to prepare libraries and sequence TCR repertoires. Leukapheresis yielded between about 0.85 and 9.5 billion PBMCs per donor.

CD8 naive samples were CD45RO-negative cells positively selected for CCR7, giving a CD45RA+CCR7+ population that excluded TemRA cells. The donors were healthy, HIV-negative adults who had no recently reported acute infections or vaccinations. All donors were Caucasian adults living in Nashville, Tennessee, USA. Blood was collected by leukapheresis, and PBMCs were isolated by Ficoll-Histopaque density gradient centrifugation and then cryopreserved in liquid nitrogen vapor phase. Analytical flow cytometry was used to check the purity and quantity of every magnetically sorted T cell population. Genomic DNA was isolated from each sorted fraction and quantified by UV absorbance on a Nanodrop 2000c. For this chain, trimming is 6 bases at the V end and 4 bases at the J end, and the number of junction bases without a gene match is 8. CDR1 and CDR2, per the germline V gene (reference sequence), are MNHEY and SMNVEV. The CDR3 spans 14 residues, from the cysteine through the phenylalanine. Only the CDR3 DNA stays, 42 bases, in frame from base 1.

The study at large found these results: Higher generation probabilities were observed for clonotypes shared by all four sorted-subset donors than for non-shared clonotypes. When a handful of donors were compared, the shared fraction of clonotypes was around 5% for naive CD4, roughly 3.3% for naive CD8, 2.3% for memory CD4, and less than 0.45% for memory CD8. Sampling was restricted to blood, and TCR repertoires in tissues likely differ from the TCR repertoires found in blood. Even with the large sequencing depth, rarefaction of the sorted-subset datasets indicated that sequencing was incomplete. Based on pairwise subsampling, the degree of clonotype sharing among donors was expected to be affected by sequencing depth. Larger estimated clonotype richness was generally found for naive subsets than for memory subsets. Because the study included only a small number of donors, the genetic and exposure-history diversity represented was limited.

Using the deep immunoSEQ assay, TCR CDR3 regions were amplified from genomic DNA by multiplex PCR. Extracted genomic DNA from each cell subset was spread evenly across all wells of several immunoSEQ 96-well plates, with each plate serving as a replicate. For sorted subsets, each replicate PCR was loaded with about 200 ng genomic DNA, equivalent to 30,000 or so T cell genomes. Purified libraries were quantified with a Qubit 3.0 fluorometer, sized on a Bioanalyzer 2100, and re-quantified with the KAPA Library Quantification kit. A separate single-read 150-cycle Illumina NextSeq 550 flow cell was used to sequence each immunoSEQ 96-well plate. For the original study's pipeline: Because the immunoSEQ output included only junctional sequences and no quality scores, the filtering could not be the same as the filtering used for full-length reads. To assign V/J genes and CDR3, sequences were annotated against IMGT germline references using PyIR, a Python wrapper for IgBLAST v1.9. Reads with weak V/J assignments (E-value above 1e-6), missing CDR3, stop codons, out-of-frame junctions, or ambiguous translated residues were removed. V3J clonotypes were defined by identical inferred V gene, J gene, and CDR3 amino acid sequence. To compute the percentage overlap between repertoires, the number of shared unique clonotypes was divided by the size of the smaller repertoire. RTK rarefaction, the Chao1 estimator, and Recon v2.1 estimates of unobserved clonotypes were used to assess repertoire richness. OLGA was used to compute generation probabilities for all TCRbeta clonotypes that the gDNA method yielded from a few donors. TCRdb's version of the immuneACCESS table is confined to in-frame rearrangements and falls short of the full clone set. An unresolved V gene accounts for under half of the shortfall where checked; the remainder is of unknown origin. V and J calls and clone size follow that table, whereas D and trimming were derived from the DNA. The sample table lists under 2,000,000 clones, about 94% of them with a count of one. Jointly, the top ten make up under 1.5% of the sample.

As for this clone: Its antigen is unknown. There are no base qualities to consult, and no much larger clone falls within one base. Other DNA sequences in the sample encode the same CDR3.

Sequenced material: naive CD8+ T cells sorted from blood. The cell subset or site label of this sample denotes: CD45RA+CCR7+. The receptor's source is a man aged 18-30 years in good health. The rearranged segments are TRBV27 and TRBJ2-7, and 8 junctional nucleotides match TRBD1. The DNA sequence reads TGTGCCAGCAGCCTCGCAGGGGGCGGTTACGAGCAGTACTTC. This translates into CASSLAGGGYEQYF.